These T cell receptor beta chains were read from a single sample in a study of regulatory T cells in long-lasting Graves disease. TCRdb passed the multiplex PCR reads through MiXCR, listing each CDR3 protein once. The table shows hundreds of thousands of distinct CDR3 sequences, with less than 15% occurring only once. These data are also associated with another study on T cells in Graves' hyperthyroidism and ophthalmopathy.

Sequenced material: peripheral blood mononuclear cells (PBMCs), taken at new diagnosis, from a patient treated with antithyroid drugs. These receptors were taken from a man aged 25-45 years with Graves disease. The CDR3 runs from the conserved cysteine through the conserved F or W. Fields, in order: clone size, D gene, V gene, J gene, CDR3 DNA, CDR3 protein. The D gene is left open where the match is weak. Clone size is given for some rows only: seen once, a few or many times, or a class if the clone is expanded.

clone size: many; D gene: TRBD2; V gene: TRBV7-9; J gene: TRBJ2-2; CDR3 DNA: TGTGCCAGCAGCCGGACTAGCGGGAGTGTGGGTACCGGGGAGCTGTTTTTT; CDR3 protein: CASSRTSGSVGTGELFF
clone size: .; D gene: .; V gene: TRBV30; J gene: TRBJ2-3; CDR3 DNA: TGTGCCTGGAGCACAGGGCCAGATACGCAGTATTTT; CDR3 protein: CAWSTGPDTQYF
clone size: many; D gene: .; V gene: TRBV12-3/TRBV12-4; J gene: TRBJ2-2; CDR3 DNA: TGTGCCAGCAGTTTAGACGGGACCGACACCGGGGAGCTGTTTTTT; CDR3 protein: CASSLDGTDTGELFF
clone size: few; D gene: TRBD2; V gene: TRBV4-2; J gene: TRBJ2-5; CDR3 DNA: TGTGCCAGCAGCCAGGGGTCTAGCGGGAGGGCTGGTGAGACCCAGTACTTC; CDR3 protein: CASSQGSSGRAGETQYF
clone size: many; D gene: TRBD2; V gene: TRBV27; J gene: TRBJ2-1; CDR3 DNA: TGTGCCAGCAGTCAACTAGCGGGAGGGGTTGAGCAGTTCTTC; CDR3 protein: CASSQLAGGVEQFF
clone size: many; D gene: .; V gene: TRBV29-1; J gene: TRBJ2-7; CDR3 DNA: TGCAGCGTCCGGGCGGCAGGAACCTACGAGCAGTACTTC; CDR3 protein: CSVRAAGTYEQYF
clone size: many; D gene: .; V gene: TRBV20-1; J gene: TRBJ2-1; CDR3 DNA: TGCAGTGCTAGAGATGGCGATGAGCAGTTCTTC; CDR3 protein: CSARDGDEQFF
clone size: many; D gene: .; V gene: TRBV30; J gene: TRBJ2-3; CDR3 DNA: TGTGCCTGGAGTCCCCAGAACACAGATACGCAGTATTTT; CDR3 protein: CAWSPQNTDTQYF
clone size: many; D gene: .; V gene: TRBV7-9; J gene: TRBJ2-1; CDR3 DNA: TGTGCCAGCAGCTTAGTTGTTGGGCTAAAGTACAATGAGCAGTTCTTC; CDR3 protein: CASSLVVGLKYNEQFF
clone size: .; D gene: TRBD2; V gene: TRBV2; J gene: TRBJ2-5; CDR3 DNA: TGTGCCAGCAGTTTGGGGGGAACGGGACTAGCGGGATTGGAGACCCAGTACTTC; CDR3 protein: CASSLGGTGLAGLETQYF
clone size: few; D gene: TRBD1; V gene: TRBV5-1; J gene: TRBJ1-3; CDR3 DNA: TGCGCCAGTACCTCGGGGGCCGGGACAGGGGTCTTCTCTGGAAACACCATATATTTT; CDR3 protein: CASTSGAGTGVFSGNTIYF
clone size: .; D gene: .; V gene: TRBV2; J gene: TRBJ1-1; CDR3 DNA: TGTGCCCGTGCCCGGGGTGGTTATGAAGCTCTCTTT; CDR3 protein: CARARGGYEALF
clone size: few; D gene: TRBD2; V gene: TRBV7-9; J gene: TRBJ2-1; CDR3 DNA: TGTGCCAGCAGCTTACCGACTAGCGGGAGTCATGAGCAGTTCTTC; CDR3 protein: CASSLPTSGSHEQFF
clone size: many; D gene: .; V gene: TRBV28; J gene: TRBJ2-4; CDR3 DNA: TGTGCCAGCAGTCCCCGACATGACATTCAGTACTTC; CDR3 protein: CASSPRHDIQYF
clone size: few; D gene: TRBD1; V gene: TRBV5-5; J gene: TRBJ2-4; CDR3 DNA: TGTGCCAGCAGCTTTTTTGGACAGGGGAGGCACATTCAGTACTTC; CDR3 protein: CASSFFGQGRHIQYF
clone size: once; D gene: .; V gene: TRBV12-5; J gene: TRBJ2-3; CDR3 DNA: TGTGCTAGTGGTTTGGTACCCCAATCGGATACGCAGTATTTT; CDR3 protein: CASGLVPQSDTQYF
clone size: .; D gene: TRBD1; V gene: TRBV20-1; J gene: TRBJ2-5; CDR3 DNA: TGCAGTGCTAGCGGGGACAGGGGAGGCGAGACCCAGTACTTC; CDR3 protein: CSASGDRGGETQYF
clone size: many; D gene: .; V gene: TRBV6-2/TRBV6-3; J gene: TRBJ2-5; CDR3 DNA: TGTGCCAGCAGTTACTTTCATCAAGAGACCCAGTACTTC; CDR3 protein: CASSYFHQETQYF
clone size: .; D gene: .; V gene: TRBV3-1; J gene: TRBJ2-1; CDR3 DNA: TGTGCCAGCAGCCAGGGTCAAACGGATGGAAATGAGCAGTTCTTC; CDR3 protein: CASSQGQTDGNEQFF
clone size: many; D gene: .; V gene: TRBV6-5; J gene: TRBJ2-3; CDR3 DNA: TGTGCCAGCAGTTCCGCTAGACCGGAGACAGATACGCAGTATTTT; CDR3 protein: CASSSARPETDTQYF
clone size: .; D gene: TRBD2; V gene: TRBV3-1; J gene: TRBJ2-5; CDR3 DNA: TGTGCCAGCAGCCAAGATTTGGGACTAGCGGTTAGGGAGGAGACCCAGTACTTC; CDR3 protein: CASSQDLGLAVREETQYF
clone size: many; D gene: TRBD1; V gene: TRBV12-3/TRBV12-4; J gene: TRBJ2-6; CDR3 DNA: TGTGCCAGCAGCAGGGGACAGCTGGGGGCCAACGTCCTGACTTTC; CDR3 protein: CASSRGQLGANVLTF